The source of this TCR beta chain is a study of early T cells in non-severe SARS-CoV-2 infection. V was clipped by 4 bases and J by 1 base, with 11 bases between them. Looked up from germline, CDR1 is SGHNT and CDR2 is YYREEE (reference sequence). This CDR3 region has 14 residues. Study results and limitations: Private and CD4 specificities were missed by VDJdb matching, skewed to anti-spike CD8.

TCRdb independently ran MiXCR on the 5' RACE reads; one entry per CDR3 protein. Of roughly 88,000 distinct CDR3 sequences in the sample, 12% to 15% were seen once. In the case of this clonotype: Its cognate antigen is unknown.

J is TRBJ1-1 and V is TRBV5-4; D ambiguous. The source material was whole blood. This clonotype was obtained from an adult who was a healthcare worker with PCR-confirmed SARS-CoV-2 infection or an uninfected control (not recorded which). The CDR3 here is CASSVMGTNTEAFF. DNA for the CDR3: TGTGCCAGCAGCGTTATGGGAACGAACACTGAAGCTTTCTTT.